This T cell receptor (beta chain) was profiled in a study of cytomegalovirus exposure and HLA in healthy donors. Study-wide results and limits: Later analysis showed most CMV-associated TCR beta chains appearing HLA-restricted.

Comments on this clone: Its antigen is currently unknown.

The CDR3 runs to 13 residues. Germline values: CDR1 LNHDA, CDR2 SQIVND (reference sequence). The ends lost 6 bases at V and 4 bases at J; junction bases unmatched: 4. The PCR contained 60 Vbeta and 13 Jbeta primers. Generated by immunoSEQ multiplex PCR, the TCRdb table keeps only in-frame clones and is missing some. The repertoire includes around 92,000 clones, under 85% of them detected once, and around 14% sits in the top ten. The TCR sequence derives from a woman aged 70-85 years in good health and CMV-seropositive. This chain connects TRBV19 to TRBJ1-1; 8 bases match TRBD1. Sequenced material: PBMCs. CDR3 sequence reads: CASRDRDGTEAFF. Written as DNA, the CDR3 is TGTGCCAGTAGGGACAGGGACGGCACTGAAGCTTTCTTT. Looking up the rest from reference TRBV19 and TRBJ1-1 gives the full variable domain: DGGITQSPKYLFRKEGQNVTLSCEQNLNHDAMYWYRQDPGQGLRLIYYSQIVNDFQKGDIAEGYSVSREKKESFPLTVTSAQKNPTAFYLCASRDRDGTEAFFGQGTRLTVV.